This TCR beta chain was sequenced in a study of CD8+CD57+ T cells in acquired aplastic anemia. TCR beta VDJ and CDR3 profiling used genomic DNA as template. A single record per CDR3 protein comes from TCRdb applying MiXCR to the reads. The table shows tens of thousands of distinct CDR3 sequences, with around 70% occurring only once. The germline V gene encodes CDR1 ENHRY and CDR2 SYGVKD. The CDR3 totals 11 residues. Trimming pared 6 bases from V and 8 bases from J, leaving 10 bases between. Study findings and constraints: Patients and healthy controls showed no significant CD8+ Simpson's diversity difference.

With respect to this clonotype: Its target is unknown.

The chain combines TRBV10-3 with TRBJ1-1, with D perhaps TRBD1 (5 bases). This sequence was found in a human donor in good health, serving as a control. Source material: sorted CD4+, CD8+, or CD8+CD57+ T cells (not recorded which) from PBMCs. This CDR3 is CAIRRDREAFF. CDR3 nucleotides: TGTGCCATCAGGAGGGACCGGGAAGCTTTCTTT.